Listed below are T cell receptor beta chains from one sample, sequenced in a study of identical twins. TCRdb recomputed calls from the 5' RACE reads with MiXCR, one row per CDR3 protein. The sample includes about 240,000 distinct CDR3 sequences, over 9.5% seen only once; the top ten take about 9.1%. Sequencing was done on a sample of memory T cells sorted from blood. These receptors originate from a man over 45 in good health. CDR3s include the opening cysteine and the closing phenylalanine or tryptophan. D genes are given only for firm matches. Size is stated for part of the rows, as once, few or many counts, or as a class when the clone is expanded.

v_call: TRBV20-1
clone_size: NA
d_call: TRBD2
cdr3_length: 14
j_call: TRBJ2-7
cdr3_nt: TGCAGTGCTAGGTCCACTAGCGGTGTCTACGAGCAGTACTTC
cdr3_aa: CSARSTSGVYEQYF

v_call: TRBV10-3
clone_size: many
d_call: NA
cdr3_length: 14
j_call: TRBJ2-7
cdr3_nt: TGTGCCATCAGTGAGGGGCCAGAGGCCTACGAGCAGTACTTC
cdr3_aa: CAISEGPEAYEQYF

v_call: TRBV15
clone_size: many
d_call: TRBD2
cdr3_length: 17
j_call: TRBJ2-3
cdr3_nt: TGTGCCACCAGCAGCCGCTTTAGCGGGGGGGTCTTAGATACGCAGTATTTT
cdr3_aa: CATSSRFSGGVLDTQYF

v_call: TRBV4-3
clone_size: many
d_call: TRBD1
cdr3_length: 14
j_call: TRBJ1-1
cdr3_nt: TGCGCCAGCAGCCAAATCCTACAGGGGACTGAAGCTTTCTTT
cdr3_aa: CASSQILQGTEAFF

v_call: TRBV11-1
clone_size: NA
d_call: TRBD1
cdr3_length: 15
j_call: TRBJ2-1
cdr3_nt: TGTGCCAGCACCAGACAGGGGGCGGGCTACAATGAGCAGTTCTTC
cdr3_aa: CASTRQGAGYNEQFF

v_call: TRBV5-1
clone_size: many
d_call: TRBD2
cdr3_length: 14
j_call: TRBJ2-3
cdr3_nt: TGCGCCAGCAGCTTGGAACGGGGGGCAGATACGCAGTATTTT
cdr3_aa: CASSLERGADTQYF

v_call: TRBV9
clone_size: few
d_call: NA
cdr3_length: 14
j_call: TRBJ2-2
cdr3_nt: TGTGCCAGCAGCGTCACAGGTGGAACCGGGGAGCTGTTTTTT
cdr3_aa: CASSVTGGTGELFF

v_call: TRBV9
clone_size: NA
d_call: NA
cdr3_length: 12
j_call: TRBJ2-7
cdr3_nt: TGTGCCAGCAGCGTAAACTCCTACGAGCAGTACTTC
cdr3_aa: CASSVNSYEQYF

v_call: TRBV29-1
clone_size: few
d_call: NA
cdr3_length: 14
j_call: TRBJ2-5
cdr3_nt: TGCAGCGTTGAGGGACCCAGGCCGGGAGAGACCCAGTACTTC
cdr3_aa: CSVEGPRPGETQYF

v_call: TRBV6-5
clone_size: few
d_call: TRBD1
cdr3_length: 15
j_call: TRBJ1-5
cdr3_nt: TGTGCCAGCAGTTACTTACAGGGGCTCAATCAGCCCCAGCATTTT
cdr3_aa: CASSYLQGLNQPQHF

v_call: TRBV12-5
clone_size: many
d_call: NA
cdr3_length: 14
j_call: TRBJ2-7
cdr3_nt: TGTGCTAGTGACCAACAGCGAAGCTCCTACGAGCAGTACTTC
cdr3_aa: CASDQQRSSYEQYF

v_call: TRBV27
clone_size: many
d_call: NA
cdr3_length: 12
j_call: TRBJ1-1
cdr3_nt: TGTGCCAGCAGACTACAGGGAGGTAGAGCTTTCTTT
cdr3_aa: CASRLQGGRAFF

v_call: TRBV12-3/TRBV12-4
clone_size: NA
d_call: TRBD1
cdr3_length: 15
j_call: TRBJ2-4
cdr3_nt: TGTGCCAGCAGTTTAAGGGGGACAGGGCTTAACATTCAGTACTTC
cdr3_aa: CASSLRGTGLNIQYF

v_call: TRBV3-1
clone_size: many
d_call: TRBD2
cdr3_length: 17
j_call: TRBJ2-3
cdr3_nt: TGTGCCAGCAGCCTAACTAGCGGGGGGGCGTGGTCAGATACGCAGTATTTT
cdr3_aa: CASSLTSGGAWSDTQYF

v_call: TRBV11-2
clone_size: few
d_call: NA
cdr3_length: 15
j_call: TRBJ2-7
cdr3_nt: TGTGCCAGCAGCTTAGACGTCCAGGGAGTCCACGAGCAGTACTTC
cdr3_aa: CASSLDVQGVHEQYF

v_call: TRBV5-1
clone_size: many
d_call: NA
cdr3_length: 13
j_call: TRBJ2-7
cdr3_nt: TGCGCCAGCAGCCCCAGCGAGGCCAACGAGCAGTACTTC
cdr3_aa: CASSPSEANEQYF

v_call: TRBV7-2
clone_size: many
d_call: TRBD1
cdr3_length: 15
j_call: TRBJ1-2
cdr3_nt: TGTGCCAGCAGCTTCAAAGGACAGGGCGACTATGGCTACACCTTC
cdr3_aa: CASSFKGQGDYGYTF

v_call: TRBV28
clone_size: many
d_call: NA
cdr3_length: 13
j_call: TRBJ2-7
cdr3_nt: TGTGCCAGCAGAGCTGCGAGCTCCTACGAGCAGTACTTC
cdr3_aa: CASRAASSYEQYF

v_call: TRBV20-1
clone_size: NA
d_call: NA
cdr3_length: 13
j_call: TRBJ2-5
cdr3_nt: TGCAGTGCTAGACCAGCATCGGGCTGGTCCCAGTACTTC
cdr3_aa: CSARPASGWSQYF

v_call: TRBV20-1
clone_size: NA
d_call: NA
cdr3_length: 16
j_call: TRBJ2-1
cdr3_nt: TGCAGTGCTAAGTCGACAGAGAAGAGCTCCTACAATGAGCAGTTCTTC
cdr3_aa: CSAKSTEKSSYNEQFF

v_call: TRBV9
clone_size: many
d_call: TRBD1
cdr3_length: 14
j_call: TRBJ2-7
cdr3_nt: TGTGCCAGCAGCGCGGGACAGGGTTCGAACGAGCAGTACTTC
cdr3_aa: CASSAGQGSNEQYF

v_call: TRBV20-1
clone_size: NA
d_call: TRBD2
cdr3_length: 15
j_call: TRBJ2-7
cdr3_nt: TGCAGTGCTAGTCCCGAAGCGGGGAGCCCCTACGAGCAGTACTTC
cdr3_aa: CSASPEAGSPYEQYF

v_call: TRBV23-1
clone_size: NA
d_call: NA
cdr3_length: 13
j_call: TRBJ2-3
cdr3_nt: TGCGCCAGCAGTCAAGGCGACACAGATACGCAGTATTTT
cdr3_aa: CASSQGDTDTQYF

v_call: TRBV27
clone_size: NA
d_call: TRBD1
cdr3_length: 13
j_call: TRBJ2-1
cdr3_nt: TGTGCCAGCAGTCCGTCGGACAGGGTGGAGCAGTTCTTC
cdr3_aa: CASSPSDRVEQFF

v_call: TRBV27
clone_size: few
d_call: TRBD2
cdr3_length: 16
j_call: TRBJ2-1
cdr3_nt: TGTGCCAGCAGTTTCTTACTAGCGGGGGGGCCCGATGAGCAGTTCTTC
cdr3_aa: CASSFLLAGGPDEQFF

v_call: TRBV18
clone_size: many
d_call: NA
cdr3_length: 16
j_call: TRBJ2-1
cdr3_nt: TGTGCCAGCTCCCCCGGTGGGGGTAGCTCCTACAATGAGCAGTTCTTC
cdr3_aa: CASSPGGGSSYNEQFF

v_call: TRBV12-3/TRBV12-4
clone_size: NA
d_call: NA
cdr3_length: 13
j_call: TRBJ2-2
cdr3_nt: TGTGCCAGCAGTTTAGTAGCCACCGGGGAGCTGTTTTTT
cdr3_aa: CASSLVATGELFF

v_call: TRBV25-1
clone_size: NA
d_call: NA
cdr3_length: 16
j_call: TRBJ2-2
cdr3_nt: TGTGCCAGCAGTGAATTTCCCAGGGCCAGGAGGGGGGAGCTGTTTTTT
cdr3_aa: CASSEFPRARRGELFF

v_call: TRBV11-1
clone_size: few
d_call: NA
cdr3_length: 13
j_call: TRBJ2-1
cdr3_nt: TGTGCCAGCAGCTTATCGGATGGAGAGTTCTGCGTCTTC
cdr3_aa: CASSLSDGEFCVF

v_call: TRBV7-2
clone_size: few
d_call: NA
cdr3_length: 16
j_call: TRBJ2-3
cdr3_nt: TGTGCCAGCAGCCTCAAGACCGGCAAGTACACAGATACGCAGTATTTT
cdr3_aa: CASSLKTGKYTDTQYF

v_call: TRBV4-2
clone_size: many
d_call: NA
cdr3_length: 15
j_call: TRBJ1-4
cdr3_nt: TGTGCCAGCAGCCGGGGAACGGGAGGGGATGAAAAACTGTTTTTT
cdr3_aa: CASSRGTGGDEKLFF

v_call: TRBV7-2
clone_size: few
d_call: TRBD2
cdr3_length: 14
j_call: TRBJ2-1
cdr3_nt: TGTGCCAGCAGCTTAGCGCCGGAGGGCGGGGGTGAGTTCTTC
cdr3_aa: CASSLAPEGGGEFF

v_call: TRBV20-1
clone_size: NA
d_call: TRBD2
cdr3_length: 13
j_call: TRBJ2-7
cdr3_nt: TGCAGTGGGTTGCTAGCGGTTACCTACGAGCAGTACTTC
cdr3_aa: CSGLLAVTYEQYF

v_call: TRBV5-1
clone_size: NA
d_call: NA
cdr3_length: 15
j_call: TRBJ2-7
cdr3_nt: TGCGCCAGCAGCCCGTCCGGTAGGAGTGGGCACGAGCAGTACTTC
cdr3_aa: CASSPSGRSGHEQYF

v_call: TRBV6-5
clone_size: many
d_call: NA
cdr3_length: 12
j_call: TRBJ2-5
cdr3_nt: TGTGCCAGCGGAGAAGACCAAGAGACCCAGTACTTC
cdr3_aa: CASGEDQETQYF

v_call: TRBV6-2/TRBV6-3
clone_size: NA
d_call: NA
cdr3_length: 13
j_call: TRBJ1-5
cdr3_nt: TGTGCCAGCAGGGGTGGACCCAAGGGGGCCCAGCATTTT
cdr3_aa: CASRGGPKGAQHF

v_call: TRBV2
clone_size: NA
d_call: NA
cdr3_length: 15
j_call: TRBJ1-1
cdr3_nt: TGTGCCAGTGACCTTAAACCCGGGCAGGACACTGAAGCTTTCTTT
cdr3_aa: CASDLKPGQDTEAFF

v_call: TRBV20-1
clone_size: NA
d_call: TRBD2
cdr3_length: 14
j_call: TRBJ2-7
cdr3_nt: TGCAGTGCTATTAATAGCGGGGGCCGTTGGGAGCAGTACTTC
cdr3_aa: CSAINSGGRWEQYF

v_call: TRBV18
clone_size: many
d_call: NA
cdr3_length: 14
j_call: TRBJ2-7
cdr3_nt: TGTGCCAGCTCACCAGGAGGGAGCTCCTACGAGCAGTACTTC
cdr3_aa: CASSPGGSSYEQYF

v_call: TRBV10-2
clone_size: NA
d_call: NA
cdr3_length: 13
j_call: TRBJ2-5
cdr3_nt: TGCGCCAGCAGGCGGGTTTCCCAAGAGACCCAGTACTTC
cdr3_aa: CASRRVSQETQYF

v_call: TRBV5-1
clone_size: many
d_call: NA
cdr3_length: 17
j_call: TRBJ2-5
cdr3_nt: TGCGCCAGCAGCACAGAACAGGGCTGGGCAGACCAAGAGACCCAGTACTTC
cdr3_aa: CASSTEQGWADQETQYF

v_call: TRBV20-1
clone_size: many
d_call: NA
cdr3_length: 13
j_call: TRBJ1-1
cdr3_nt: TGCAGTGCGCTCGGGGGGGGAGTTACTGAAGCTTTCTTT
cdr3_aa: CSALGGGVTEAFF

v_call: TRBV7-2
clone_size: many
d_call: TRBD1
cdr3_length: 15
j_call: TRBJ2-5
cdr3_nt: TGTGCCAGCAGCTTAATGACAGGGGTTGCAGAGACCCAGTACTTC
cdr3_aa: CASSLMTGVAETQYF

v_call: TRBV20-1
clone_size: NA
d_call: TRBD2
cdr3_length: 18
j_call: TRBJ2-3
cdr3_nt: TGCAGTGCTAGCCGACTAGCGGGAGGCGCCTACAGCACAGATACGCAGTATTTT
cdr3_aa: CSASRLAGGAYSTDTQYF

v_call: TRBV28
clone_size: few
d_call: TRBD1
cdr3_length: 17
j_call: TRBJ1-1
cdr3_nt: TGTGCCAGCAGTGTTTACAGGGGAGGTGGGGTTAGCACTGAAGCTTTCTTT
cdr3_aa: CASSVYRGGGVSTEAFF

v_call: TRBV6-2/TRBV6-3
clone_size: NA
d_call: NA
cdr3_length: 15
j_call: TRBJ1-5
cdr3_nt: TGTGCCAGCAGTTATCCAGGACAAACAGGCCAGCCCCAGCATTTT
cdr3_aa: CASSYPGQTGQPQHF

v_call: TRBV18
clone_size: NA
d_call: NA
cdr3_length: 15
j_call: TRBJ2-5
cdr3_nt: TGTGCCAGCTCACCACCGTCGGTCAGGAAAGAGACCCAGTACTTC
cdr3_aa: CASSPPSVRKETQYF

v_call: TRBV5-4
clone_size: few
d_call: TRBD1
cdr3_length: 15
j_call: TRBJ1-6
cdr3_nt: TGTGCCAGCAGCGAGCCGGGGACAGCTAATTCACCCCTCCACTTT
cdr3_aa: CASSEPGTANSPLHF

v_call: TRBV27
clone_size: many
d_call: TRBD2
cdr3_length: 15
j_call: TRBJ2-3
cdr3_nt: TGTGCCAGCAGGGGACTAGCGGGGGGCACAGATACGCAGTATTTT
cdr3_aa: CASRGLAGGTDTQYF

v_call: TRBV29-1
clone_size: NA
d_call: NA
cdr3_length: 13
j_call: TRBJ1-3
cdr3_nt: TGCAGCGTTTCGAACAGCTCTGGAAACACCATATATTTT
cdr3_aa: CSVSNSSGNTIYF

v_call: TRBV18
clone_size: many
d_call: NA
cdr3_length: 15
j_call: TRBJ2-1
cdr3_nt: TGTGCCAGCTCAGCCCCCAGCTGGGAACGCAATGAGCAGTTCTTC
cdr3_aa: CASSAPSWERNEQFF

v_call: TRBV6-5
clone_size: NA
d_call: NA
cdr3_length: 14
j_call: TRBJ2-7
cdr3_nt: TGTGCCAGCAGTTACCCAGGGCCGCCTTTCGAGCAGTACTTC
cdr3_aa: CASSYPGPPFEQYF

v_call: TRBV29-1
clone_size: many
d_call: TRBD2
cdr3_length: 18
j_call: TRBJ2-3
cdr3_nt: TGCAGCGTTGTCGGCCGGGGGGGCCGAGCGTCTAGCACAGATACGCAGTATTTT
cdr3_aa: CSVVGRGGRASSTDTQYF

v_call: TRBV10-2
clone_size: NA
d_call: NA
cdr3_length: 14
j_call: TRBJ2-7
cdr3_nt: TGCGCCAGCACTAGGACACCCGAATCCTACGAGCAGTACTTC
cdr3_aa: CASTRTPESYEQYF